This T cell receptor (beta chain) was sequenced for a study of OX40 agonist ivuxolimab in advanced cancers. Overall study findings and caveats: The study did not work out the antigen specificity of the expanded peripheral T cells.

Peripheral blood came from all dose cohorts at three timepoints. Between the trimmed V and J ends, which lost 0 bases and 0 bases, there was a span of 7 bases. The CDR3 has 15 amino acids. Germline V lookup: CDR1 SGHDT, CDR2 YYEEEE. Measured with immunoSEQ multiplex PCR; TCRdb has only the in-frame clones, and not every one. The data show tens of thousands of clones, 80% to 95% seen once. A word on this clone: The antigen remains unidentified.

Sequencing used CD4+ or CD8+ T cells sorted from blood, obtained in a trial of the OX40 agonist ivuxolimab. The chain is built from TRBV5-6 and TRBJ1-3; D might be TRBD1 (5 bases). This TCR came from an adult with an advanced solid tumor such as melanoma, head and neck, liver or kidney cancer. The CDR3 here is CASSLGGRSGNTIYF. The CDR3 bases are TGTGCCAGCAGCTTGGGGGGACGCTCTGGAAACACCATATATTTT.